The clone carrying this T cell receptor beta chain was picked up a small number of times. In the study's own analysis: Nucleated cell number was recorded as an estimate derived from reference gene primer amplification. Sequenced by immunoSEQ multiplex PCR; TCRdb stores in-frame clones only, minus some. That table gives V, J and clone size, and the DNA gave D and trimming. The sample contains approximately 150,000 clones, 84% of which appear only once. This record belongs to a study of blood T cell repertoires in COVID-19. Study information: Researchers got acute and convalescent COVID-19 samples from the United States, Italy and Spain. In each case, the material was cDNA or gDNA derived from T cells, B-cell-depleted T cells, or PBMCs.

The CDR3 has 15 amino acids. Per the germline V gene, CDR1 is SGHRS and CDR2 is YFSETQ. Trimming left V 0 bases short and J 1 base short, with 10 bases between. The rearrangement links TRBV5-1 to TRBJ1-1, with TRBD1 as a possible D gene (5 bases). The receptor's source is a human donor in a cohort sampled during active COVID-19. Material for sequencing was peripheral blood. CDR3 amino acids: CASSLEGPTNTEAFF. The DNA of the CDR3 is TGCGCCAGCAGCTTGGAGGGGCCTACGAACACTGAAGCTTTCTTT.